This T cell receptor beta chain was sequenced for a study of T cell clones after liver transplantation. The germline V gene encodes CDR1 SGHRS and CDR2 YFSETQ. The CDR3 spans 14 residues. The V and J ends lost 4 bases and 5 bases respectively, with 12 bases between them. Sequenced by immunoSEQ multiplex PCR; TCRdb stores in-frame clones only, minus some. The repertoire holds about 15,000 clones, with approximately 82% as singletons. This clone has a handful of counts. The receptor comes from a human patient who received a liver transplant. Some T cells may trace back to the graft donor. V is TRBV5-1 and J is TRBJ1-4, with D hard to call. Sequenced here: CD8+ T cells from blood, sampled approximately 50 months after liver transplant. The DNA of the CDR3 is TGCGCCAGCAGCGCTATATGGAGCAATGAAAAACTGTTTTTT. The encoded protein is CASSAIWSNEKLFF.